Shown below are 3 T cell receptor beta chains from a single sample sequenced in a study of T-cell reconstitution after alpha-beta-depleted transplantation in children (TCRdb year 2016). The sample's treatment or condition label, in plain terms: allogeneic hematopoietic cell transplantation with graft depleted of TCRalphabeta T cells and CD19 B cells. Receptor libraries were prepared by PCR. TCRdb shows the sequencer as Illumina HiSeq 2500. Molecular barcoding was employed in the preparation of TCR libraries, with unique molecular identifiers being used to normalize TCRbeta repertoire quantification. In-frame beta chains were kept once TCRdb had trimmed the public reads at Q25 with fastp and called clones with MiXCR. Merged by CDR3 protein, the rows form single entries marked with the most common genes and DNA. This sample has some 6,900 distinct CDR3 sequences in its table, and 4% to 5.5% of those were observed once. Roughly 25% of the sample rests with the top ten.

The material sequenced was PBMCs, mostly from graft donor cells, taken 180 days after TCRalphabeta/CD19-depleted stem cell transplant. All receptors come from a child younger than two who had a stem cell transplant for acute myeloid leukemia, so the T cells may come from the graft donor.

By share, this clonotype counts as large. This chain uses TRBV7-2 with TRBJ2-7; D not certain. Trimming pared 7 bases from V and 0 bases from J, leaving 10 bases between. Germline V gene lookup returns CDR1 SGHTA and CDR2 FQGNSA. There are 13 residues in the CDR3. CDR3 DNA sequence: TGTGCCAGCACCCCCGCACTCTCCTACGAGCAGTACTTC. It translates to CASTPALSYEQYF.

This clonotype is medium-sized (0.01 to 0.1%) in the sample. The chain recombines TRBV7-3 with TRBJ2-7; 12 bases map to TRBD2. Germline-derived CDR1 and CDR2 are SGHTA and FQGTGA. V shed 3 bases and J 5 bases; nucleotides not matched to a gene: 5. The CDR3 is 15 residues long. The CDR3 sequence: CASSLTSGSHNEQYF. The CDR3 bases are TGTGCCAGCAGCTTGACTAGCGGGAGTCATAACGAGCAGTACTTC.

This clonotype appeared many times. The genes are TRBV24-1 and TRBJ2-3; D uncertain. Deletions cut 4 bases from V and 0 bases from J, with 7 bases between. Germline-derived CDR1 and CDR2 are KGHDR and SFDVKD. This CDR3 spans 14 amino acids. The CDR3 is CATSDAPSTDTQYF. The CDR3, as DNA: TGTGCCACCAGTGACGCCCCCAGCACAGATACGCAGTATTTT.